The 25 T cell receptor beta chains below all came from one sample that was sequenced in a study of blood T cell repertoires in COVID-19. Sequencing was performed with immunoSEQ multiplex PCR; in TCRdb, only in-frame clones are kept and a portion is missing. This sample yields some 230,000 clones, of which 85% are seen a single time; over 2.5% belongs to the top ten. Sequences were obtained from peripheral blood. The receptors derive from a man aged 50-60 years who had recovered from COVID-19.

This clone occurred a few times. The V and J genes are TRBV5-1 and TRBJ1-1; D is uncertain. Germline CDR1 and CDR2: SGHRS and YFSETQ. V was clipped by 0 bases and J by 0 bases, with 6 bases between them. This CDR3 is built from 14 residues. The CDR3 loop is CASSLGRLNTEAFF. In DNA, the CDR3 is TGCGCCAGCAGCTTGGGCAGGTTGAACACTGAAGCTTTCTTT.

J is TRBJ2-7 and V is TRBV18; TRBD2 matches at 7 bases. The CDR3 spans 16 residues. Looked up from germline, CDR1 is KGHSH and CDR2 is LQKENI. V trimming: 2 bases; J trimming: 0 bases; junction bases outside the gene matches: 7. The CDR3 reads CASSPYSGPSSYEQYF. The CDR3 bases are TGTGCCAGCTCACCATATAGCGGGCCGAGCTCCTACGAGCAGTACTTC.

This clone was observed a few times. The V call is TRBV6-1, the J call TRBJ2-7, with 10 bases fitting TRBD1. The CDR3 extends over 15 amino acids. V lost 3 bases to trimming and J lost 3 bases; unmatched junction nucleotides: 5. Germline CDR1 reads MNHNS; CDR2 reads SASEGT. This CDR3 is CASSEWGQGIYEQYF. In DNA form, the CDR3 reads TGTGCCAGCAGTGAGTGGGGACAGGGGATCTACGAGCAGTACTTC.

The chain links TRBV2 to TRBJ2-5; D is possibly TRBD1 (6 bases). Germline V CDR1 and CDR2: SNHLY, FYNNEI. CDR3 length: 15 amino acids. V was trimmed by 7 bases and J by 1 base, leaving 16 bases between them. The CDR3 is CASTDMTGLQETQYF. CDR3 DNA sequence: TGTGCCAGCACCGATATGACAGGCCTCCAAGAGACCCAGTACTTC.

V is TRBV29-1 and J is TRBJ1-2; TRBD1 is a possible D gene (5 bases). Trimming shortened V by 2 bases and J by 7 bases, and 11 bases separated the two germline ends. The CDR3 has 12 amino acids. Germline V gene data show CDR1 as SQVTM and CDR2 as ANQGSEA. DNA for the CDR3: TGCAGCGTTGAACAGGGATACGGTGGCTACACCTTC. Amino acid sequence: CSVEQGYGGYTF.

Points on this clone: At one end, the junction sequence differs from germline, possibly due to a read error. The chain combines TRBV11-2 with TRBJ2-7; a weak D match, TRBD1 (6 bases). CDR1 is SGHAT and CDR2 is FQNNGV in the germline V gene. The length of the CDR3 is 15 residues. The CDR3 here is CASSLTQTGGYKQYF. The CDR3 DNA follows: TGTGCCAGCAGCTTAACCCAGACTGGGGGCTACAAGCAGTACTTC. Full variable domain (missing parts from reference TRBV11-2 and TRBJ2-7): EAGVAQSPRYKIIEKRQSVAFWCNPISGHATLYWYQQILGQGPKLLIQFQNNGVVDDSQLPKDRFSAERLKGVDSTLKIQPAKLEDSAVYLCASSLTQTGGYKQYFGPGTRLTVT.

The rearrangement joins TRBV28 to TRBJ2-3; tentatively, D is TRBD1 (6 bases). Trimming left V 4 bases short and J 6 bases short, with 17 bases between. Germline assignment: CDR1 MDHEN and CDR2 SYDVKM. This CDR3 has 15 residues. CDR3 in amino acids: CASSYFGQRDDTQYF. CDR3 nucleotides: TGTGCCAGCAGTTACTTCGGACAGCGAGACGATACGCAGTATTTT.

The V gene is TRBV24-1, the J gene TRBJ1-2, with 8 positions matching TRBD1. Germline V gene lookup returns CDR1 KGHDR and CDR2 SFDVKD. The CDR3 spans 13 residues. The V and J ends lost 4 bases and 8 bases, in that order; junction bases with no gene match: 5. CDR3 in amino acids: CATSEQGAGGYTF. DNA of the CDR3: TGTGCCACCAGTGAGCAGGGGGCGGGAGGCTACACCTTC.

V gene TRBV30 combines with J gene TRBJ1-5; maybe TRBD1 (5 bases). CDR3 size: 14 residues. V was shortened by 3 bases and J by 3 bases, with 12 bases between the two germline ends. CDR1 is GTSNPN, CDR2 SVGIG, per germline (reference sequence). The CDR3 sequence is CAWSSGVPNQPQHF. CDR3 bases: TGTGCCTGGAGCTCGGGGGTCCCCAATCAGCCCCAGCATTTT.

This chain connects TRBV24-1 to TRBJ2-1, with 9 bases aligning to TRBD1. From germline, CDR1 is KGHDR and CDR2 SFDVKD. With V trimmed by 3 bases and J by 3 bases, 5 bases remained unmatched. The CDR3 sequence is 16 residues long. The CDR3 is CATSDKQGAGYNEQFF. Written as DNA, the CDR3 is TGTGCCACCAGTGATAAACAGGGGGCTGGCTACAATGAGCAGTTCTTC.

This rearrangement joins TRBV2 to TRBJ2-1; perhaps TRBD1 as D (5 bases). The germline CDR1 and CDR2 sequences are SNHLY and FYNNEI. The CDR3 covers 12 residues. Trimming stripped 5 bases from V and 5 bases from J, with 7 bases between. Here the CDR3 DNA reads TGTGCCAGCAGTCGGACAAACAATGAGCAGTTCTTC. The encoded protein is CASSRTNNEQFF.

V is TRBV6-5 and J is TRBJ2-7, with 13 bases matching TRBD2. CDR1 and CDR2 from the germline V gene are MNHEY and SVGAGI. This CDR3 has 15 residues. After removal of 6 bases from V and 4 bases from J, the junction contained 6 bases not matched to a gene. DNA of the CDR3: TGTGCCAGCAGCCGGACTAGCGGGAGAGGGTACGAGCAGTACTTC. Its protein is CASSRTSGRGYEQYF.

In nucleotides, the CDR3 is TGTGCCAGCACGCGGACTAGCGGGAGGAATGAGCAGTTCTTC. It is translated as CASTRTSGRNEQFF. The chain is built from TRBV11-2 and TRBJ2-1, with 14 bases identical to TRBD2. Germline trimming cut 7 bases from V and 7 bases from J; bases unmatched to any gene: 3. The CDR3 runs to 14 residues. CDR1 is SGHAT and CDR2 is FQNNGV in the germline V gene.

This clone came up once. The rearrangement links TRBV19 to TRBJ2-5, with D possibly being TRBD2 (6 bases). Looked up from germline, CDR1 is LNHDA and CDR2 is SQIVND (reference sequence). The CDR3 consists of 13 residues. Trimming left V 5 bases short and J 2 bases short, with 9 bases between. The CDR3 loop is CASSGDFQETQYF. As DNA, the CDR3 is TGTGCCAGTAGTGGGGACTTTCAAGAGACCCAGTACTTC. Full variable domain (rest looked up from reference TRBV19 and TRBJ2-5): DGGITQSPKYLFRKEGQNVTLSCEQNLNHDAMYWYRQDPGQGLRLIYYSQIVNDFQKGDIAEGYSVSREKKESFPLTVTSAQKNPTAFYLCASSGDFQETQYFGPGTRLLVL.

J is TRBJ2-2 and V is TRBV5-1, with 7 bases identical to TRBD2. The CDR3 extends over 16 amino acids. Trimming took 1 base from V and 3 from J; bases not matched to a gene: 6. CDR1 is SGHRS and CDR2 is YFSETQ in the germline V gene. This CDR3 reads CASSLWAGADTGELFF. CDR3 bases: TGCGCCAGCAGCTTGTGGGCGGGAGCGGACACCGGGGAGCTGTTTTTT.

The chain links TRBV6-5 to TRBJ1-5, with 8 bases that match TRBD1. V was pared by 8 bases and J by 3 bases, with 9 bases of the junction left unmatched. This CDR3 has 15 amino acids. The germline V gene encodes CDR1 MNHEY and CDR2 SVGAGI. The CDR3 reads CASCGRQGNNQPQHF. CDR3 DNA: TGTGCCAGCTGCGGTCGACAGGGGAACAATCAGCCCCAGCATTTT.

This rearrangement joins TRBV11-2 to TRBJ1-2; 7 bases match TRBD1. Unmatched junction bases numbered 9, after V lost 6 bases and J lost 8 bases. The CDR3 totals 13 residues. CDR1 and CDR2 (germline): SGHAT, FQNNGV. The CDR3 region is CASRQGRAEGYTF. CDR3 sequence (DNA): TGTGCCAGCAGACAGGGGCGGGCGGAAGGCTACACCTTC.

V usage is TRBV7-2 and J usage is TRBJ2-1, with D tentatively TRBD2 (5 bases). Trimming took off 0 bases at V and 4 bases at J, with 16 bases between the two ends. CDR3 size: 17 residues. CDR1 SGHTA and CDR2 FQGNSA come from the germline V gene. The CDR3 DNA follows: TGTGCCAGCAGCTTAGCGCTCGGACTTACCGTATACAATGAGCAGTTCTTC. Protein product: CASSLALGLTVYNEQFF.

The rearrangement joins TRBV10-3 to TRBJ1-2; TRBD1 matches 11 bases. J gave up 6 bases and V 3 bases, and 9 bases lay outside the gene matches. Germline values: CDR1 ENHRY, CDR2 SYGVKD. There are 16 residues in the CDR3. The chain's CDR3 is CAISDLGQGALDGYTF. The CDR3 DNA reads as TGTGCCATCAGTGACCTCGGACAGGGGGCTCTGGATGGCTACACCTTC.

This clone was recorded only once. The chain carries TRBV19 and TRBJ2-3, with 7 bases lining up with TRBD1. Trimming cost V 3 bases and J 3 bases; bases outside gene matches: 6. Germline CDR1 LNHDA, CDR2 SQIVND (reference sequence). This CDR3 region has 15 residues. The CDR3 loop reads CASSIKDRMTDTQYF. In DNA, the CDR3 is TGTGCCAGTAGTATCAAGGACAGGATGACAGATACGCAGTATTTT.

V gene TRBV5-4 combines with J gene TRBJ2-1; unclear D gene. Trimming left V 0 bases short and J 3 bases short, with 10 bases between. The CDR3 sequence is 15 residues long. Looked up from germline, CDR1 is SGHNT and CDR2 is YYREEE (reference sequence). CDR3 protein: CASSLALGNYNEQFF. The DNA of the CDR3 is TGTGCCAGCAGCTTGGCTCTTGGCAACTACAATGAGCAGTTCTTC.

This clone came up once. This sequence joins TRBV5-1 and TRBJ2-3; 12 positions agree with TRBD2. CDR3 length: 22 residues. V lost 2 bases, J lost 2 bases, and 21 bases stayed unmatched. CDR1 is SGHRS, CDR2 YFSETQ, per germline. In DNA form, the CDR3 reads TGCGCCAGCAGCTTTTCTAGCGGGAGGGCCCTCCGGGTCTCCCTCCACACAGATACGCAGTATTTT. The encoded protein is CASSFSSGRALRVSLHTDTQYF.

The V gene is TRBV2, the J gene TRBJ1-5, with D unclear. Germline assignment: CDR1 SNHLY and CDR2 FYNNEI. Trimming pared 6 bases from V and 0 bases from J, leaving 15 bases between. This CDR3 has 16 residues. The CDR3 nucleotides read TGTGCCAGCAGCGTTTGGCAGGTTGATAGCAATCAGCCCCAGCATTTT. As protein: CASSVWQVDSNQPQHF.

This clone was detected only a few times. The gene calls are TRBV11-3 and TRBJ2-7, with a weak D call TRBD1 (6 bases). Germline loops: CDR1 SGHNT, CDR2 YENEEA. There are 15 residues in the CDR3. Trimming shortened V by 5 bases and J by 2 bases, and 16 bases separated the two germline ends. CDR3 sequence: CASSLNQGPPYEQYF. In DNA form, the CDR3 reads TGTGCCAGCAGCCTCAACCAGGGGCCCCCCTACGAGCAGTACTTC.

The CDR3 nucleotides are TGCGCCAGCAGCTTGTGGAGAGACTCCTACAATGAGCAGTTCTTC. The encoded protein is CASSLWRDSYNEQFF. This chain links TRBV5-1 with TRBJ2-1; D is undetermined. V lost 1 base and J 0 bases, leaving 8 bases between the germline ends. This CDR3 contains 15 residues. CDR1 is SGHRS, CDR2 YFSETQ, per germline.